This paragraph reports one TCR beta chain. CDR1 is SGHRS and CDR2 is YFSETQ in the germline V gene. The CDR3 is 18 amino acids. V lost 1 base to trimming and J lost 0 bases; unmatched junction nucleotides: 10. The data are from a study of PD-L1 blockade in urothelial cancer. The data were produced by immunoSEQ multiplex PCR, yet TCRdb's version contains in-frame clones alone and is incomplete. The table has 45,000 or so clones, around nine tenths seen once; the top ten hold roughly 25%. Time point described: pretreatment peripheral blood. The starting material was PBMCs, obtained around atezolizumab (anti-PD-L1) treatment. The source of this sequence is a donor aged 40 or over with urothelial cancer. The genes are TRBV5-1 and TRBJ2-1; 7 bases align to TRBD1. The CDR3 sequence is CASSLNRQGPSSYNEQFF. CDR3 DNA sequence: TGCGCCAGCAGCTTGAACCGACAGGGCCCGAGCTCCTACAATGAGCAGTTCTTC. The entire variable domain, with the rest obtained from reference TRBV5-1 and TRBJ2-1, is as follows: KAGVTQTPRYLIKTRGQQVTLSCSPISGHRSVSWYQQTPGQGLQFLFEYFSETQRNKGNFPGRFSGRQFSNSRSEMNVSTLELGDSALYLCASSLNRQGPSSYNEQFFGPGTRLTVL.